Listed below are T cell receptor beta chains from one sample, sequenced in a study of human T cells and chemical hapten exposure. One entry per CDR3 protein, called by TCRdb with MiXCR from the RACE reads. This table has 84,000 or so distinct CDR3 sequences, roughly a tenth appearing once. The sequencing used whole blood, collected in connection with sensitization to the hapten diphenylcyclopropenone (DPC). The receptors come from a man aged 40-49 years with alopecia areata. Some clones in this sample may be carry-over from other donors' samples. The CDR3 runs from the conserved cysteine through the conserved F or W.

J: TRBJ2-6; length: 16; V: TRBV5-4; CDR3: CASSAKTGPGANVLTF
J: TRBJ2-6; length: 17; V: TRBV6-5; CDR3: CASSYVTGTSGANVLTF
J: TRBJ1-2; length: 14; V: TRBV7-9; CDR3: CASSLFSGIDGYTF
J: TRBJ1-5; length: 13; V: TRBV20-1; CDR3: CSARDTADQPQHF
J: TRBJ2-2; length: 16; V: TRBV2; CDR3: CASSYAAGGNTGELFF
J: TRBJ1-4; length: 15; V: TRBV11-2; CDR3: CASSATGNPGEKLFF
J: TRBJ1-1; length: 14; V: TRBV7-3; CDR3: CASSSRTGNTEAFF
J: TRBJ2-1; length: 14; V: TRBV11-2; CDR3: CASSLSWVGDEQFF
J: TRBJ1-5; length: 11; V: TRBV20-1; CDR3: CSAEGVGPQHF
J: TRBJ2-5; length: 15; V: TRBV5-1; CDR3: CASSPTGQVQETQYF
J: TRBJ1-3; length: 16; V: TRBV30; CDR3: CAWSLISGISGNTIYF
J: TRBJ2-1; length: 15; V: TRBV12-3/TRBV12-4; CDR3: CASTTGTSVYNEQFF
J: TRBJ2-5; length: 20; V: TRBV7-2; CDR3: CASSSTGTSGFMTIGETQYF
J: TRBJ2-5; length: 17; V: TRBV11-1; CDR3: CASSPRTSGRYQETQYF
J: TRBJ2-7; length: 13; V: TRBV30; CDR3: CAWSVGGTYEQYF
J: TRBJ2-1; length: 15; V: TRBV11-2; CDR3: CASSLGTGLRDEQFF
J: TRBJ1-2; length: 14; V: TRBV12-3/TRBV12-4; CDR3: CASSSSSPNYGYTF
J: TRBJ1-1; length: 15; V: TRBV28; CDR3: CASRGKGQGPHEAFF
J: TRBJ2-1; length: 12; V: TRBV25-1; CDR3: CASDGGFNEQFF
J: TRBJ1-1; length: 11; V: TRBV28; CDR3: CAGGDGTEAFF
J: TRBJ2-3; length: 18; V: TRBV12-3/TRBV12-4; CDR3: CASTTKGGRAFFTDTQYF
J: TRBJ2-3; length: 12; V: TRBV7-9; CDR3: CASSITSDTQYF
J: TRBJ1-2; length: 15; V: TRBV5-1; CDR3: CASSSGGDGGYGYTF
J: TRBJ2-2; length: 15; V: TRBV11-3; CDR3: CASSRETGATGELFF
J: TRBJ2-7; length: 15; V: TRBV21-1; CDR3: CASTLPLQGKNEQYF
J: TRBJ1-1; length: 15; V: TRBV27; CDR3: CASSSGGAGGTEAFF
J: TRBJ1-2; length: 14; V: TRBV6-1; CDR3: CASSEALQGHGDTF
J: TRBJ2-1; length: 16; V: TRBV5-1; CDR3: CASSLTTGQIGNEQFF
J: TRBJ2-5; length: 13; V: TRBV20-1; CDR3: CSAREGSQETQYF
J: TRBJ2-3; length: 16; V: TRBV7-9; CDR3: CASSLAARLSTDTQYF
J: TRBJ2-4; length: 17; V: TRBV7-2; CDR3: CASSLDRQGIAKNIQYF
J: TRBJ2-4; length: 14; V: TRBV6-5; CDR3: CASSSDSSSNIQYF
J: TRBJ1-1; length: 14; V: TRBV20-1; CDR3: CSAREGWKNTEAFF
J: TRBJ2-3; length: 17; V: TRBV5-4; CDR3: CASASSSGLAGPDTQYF
J: TRBJ2-1; length: 17; V: TRBV4-3; CDR3: CASSQPGTSGALDEQFF
J: TRBJ1-2; length: 12; V: TRBV12-3/TRBV12-4; CDR3: CASCRGNYGYTF
J: TRBJ1-2; length: 13; V: TRBV7-2; CDR3: CASSLYRAYGYTF
J: TRBJ1-2; length: 13; V: TRBV29-1; CDR3: CSVGQTAIYGYTF
J: TRBJ1-5; length: 15; V: TRBV7-2; CDR3: CASSLEQGPNQPQHF